This T cell receptor beta chain derives from a study of tissue T cells after allogeneic stem cell transplantation. Findings and limits, study-wide: The study did not identify alloreactive or antigen-specific tissue TCRs, and some clones might be persisting host cells.

CDR3 sequences, V/J genes, frequencies and template counts came from survey-depth TCRbeta sequencing. TCRdb keeps only in-frame clones here, not all; method: immunoSEQ multiplex PCR. The table includes some 730 clones, 74% detected once. On this clone: Its matching antigen is unknown. The germline gene is not matched at one end of the junction; a read error may be the cause.

Germline V gives CDR1 SSHAT, CDR2 FNYEAQ (reference sequence). This CDR3 comprises 15 residues. Enrolled prospectively were adult allogeneic hematopoietic cell transplant recipients whose graft-versus-host disease was steroid-refractory. This specimen was bone marrow, taken at autopsy. The clonotype originates from a female patient aged 18 to 50 with steroid-refractory graft-versus-host disease after an allogeneic stem cell transplant. T cells may partly derive from the graft donor. The V and J genes are TRBV7-7 and TRBJ2-1; 11 bases align to TRBD2. The CDR3 nucleotides are TGTGCTAGCAGCACCTTAGCGGGAGGGTGGAATGAGCAGTTCTTC. Translated, it gives CASSTLAGGWNEQFF. Together with reference TRBV7-7 and TRBJ2-1, the CDR3 gives the full variable domain: GAGVSQSPRYKVTKRGQDVTLRCDPISSHATLYWYQQALGQGPEFLTYFNYEAQPDKSGLPSDRFSAERPEGSISTLTIQRTEQRDSAMYRCASSTLAGGWNEQFFGPGTRLTVL.